These 10 T cell receptor beta chains came from one sample sequenced in a study of blood T cells in healthy people across ages. A sample-barcoded 5' primer and a J-beta primer mix were used in a second PCR of roughly 7 to 11 cycles. From the 5' RACE reads, TCRdb called clonotypes with MiXCR, one entry per CDR3 protein. The sample yields 1.5 million to 2 million distinct CDR3 sequences, 28% seen once. Sequenced input: blood. These receptors were taken from a woman aged 25 to 39 in good health.

V usage is TRBV20-1 and J usage is TRBJ2-7; 9 nucleotides align to TRBD2. J lost 6 bases, V lost 1 base, and 19 bases had no gene match. The CDR3 runs to 18 residues. CDR1 and CDR2 (germline): DFQATT, SNEGSKA (reference sequence). The CDR3 is CSARGNRGLAGRRFEQYF. The CDR3 DNA is TGCAGTGCTAGAGGAAACAGGGGTCTAGCGGGGCGTCGGTTCGAGCAGTACTTC.

As concerns this clonotype: Relative to the germline gene, one junction end is altered; a read error may explain this. V is TRBV5-1 and J is TRBJ2-1, with 7 nucleotides matching TRBD2. There are 15 residues in the CDR3. Germline loops: CDR1 SGHRS, CDR2 YFSETQ. CDR3 in DNA: TGCGCCGGCAGCTACCGACTAGCAGCCAACAATGAGCAGTTCTTC. This encodes CAGSYRLAANNEQFF.

This clonotype was seen only a few times. The V gene is TRBV6-6, the J gene TRBJ2-7, with 9 bases identical to TRBD1. There are 15 residues in the CDR3. J gave up 5 bases and V 5 bases, and 10 bases lay outside the gene matches. Germline CDR1 and CDR2: MNHNY and SVGAGI (reference sequence). The CDR3 DNA sequence: TGTGCCAGCAGTCCCTCCGGGACAGGGAGCCACGAGCAGTACTTC. Translation: CASSPSGTGSHEQYF.

The chain is built from TRBV5-1 and TRBJ2-5; the D gene is possibly TRBD2 (6 bases). The CDR3 length is 17 residues. V lost 0 bases, J lost 4 bases, and 19 bases lay in between. From germline, CDR1 is SGHRS and CDR2 YFSETQ. The chain's CDR3 is CASSLVATGERVETQYF. The DNA of the CDR3 is TGCGCCAGCAGCTTGGTCGCGACGGGGGAGAGGGTAGAGACCCAGTACTTC.

The V call is TRBV6-5, the J call TRBJ2-1, with TRBD1 as a possible D gene (6 bases). V dropped 6 bases and J dropped 5 bases, with 20 bases sitting between them. Germline values: CDR1 MNHEY, CDR2 SVGAGI. The CDR3 consists of 16 residues. The CDR3 region has the DNA TGTGCCAGCAGATTTAGCCGACAGGCAGCCAACAATGAGCAGTTCTTC. Amino acid sequence: CASRFSRQAANNEQFF.

This clonotype was counted at least ten times. This sequence joins TRBV18 and TRBJ2-4; a possible D gene is TRBD2 (5 bases). Trimming cost V 3 bases and J 8 bases, with 8 bases left between them. The CDR3 length is 12 residues. The germline V gene has CDR1 KGHSH and CDR2 LQKENI. The DNA for the CDR3 is TGTGCCAGCTCACCCGAGAGGGACATTCAGTACTTC. Translation: CASSPERDIQYF.

This clonotype showed up just a few times. CDR3 nucleotides: TGTGCCAGCAGCTTTCTAGCAAATCAAGAGACCCAGTACTTC. This codes for CASSFLANQETQYF. V usage is TRBV5-5 and J usage is TRBJ2-5; weak D call: TRBD2 (5 bases). Per the germline V gene, CDR1 is SGHKS and CDR2 is YYEKEE (reference sequence). V gave up 2 bases and J gave up 2 bases, with 10 bases separating them. The CDR3 runs 14 residues.

The chain has TRBV12-3 or TRBV12-4 and TRBJ1-1; D is unclear. The CDR3 has 11 amino acids. V lost 6 bases to trimming and J lost 11 bases, with 13 bases between them. DNA for the CDR3: TGTGCCAGCAGCTCGACGGTAGATGCTTTCTTT. This sequence encodes CASSSTVDAFF.

V gene TRBV5-1 combines with J gene TRBJ2-3; 7 bases fit TRBD1. The CDR3 sequence is 14 residues long. CDR1 SGHRS and CDR2 YFSETQ come from the germline V gene. J lost 3 bases, V lost 6 bases, and 7 bases had no gene match. The CDR3: CASNQQGKTDTQYF. The CDR3 DNA follows: TGCGCCAGCAATCAACAGGGGAAAACAGATACGCAGTATTTT.

The chain uses TRBV4-3 and TRBJ1-5; D ambiguous. CDR1 is LGHNA, CDR2 YSLEER, per germline. The CDR3 runs to 13 residues. Trimming took off 4 bases at V and 10 bases at J, with 14 bases between the two ends. The CDR3 is CASSRRTENPQHF. CDR3 in DNA: TGCGCCAGCAGCCGTAGGACGGAAAATCCCCAGCATTTT.